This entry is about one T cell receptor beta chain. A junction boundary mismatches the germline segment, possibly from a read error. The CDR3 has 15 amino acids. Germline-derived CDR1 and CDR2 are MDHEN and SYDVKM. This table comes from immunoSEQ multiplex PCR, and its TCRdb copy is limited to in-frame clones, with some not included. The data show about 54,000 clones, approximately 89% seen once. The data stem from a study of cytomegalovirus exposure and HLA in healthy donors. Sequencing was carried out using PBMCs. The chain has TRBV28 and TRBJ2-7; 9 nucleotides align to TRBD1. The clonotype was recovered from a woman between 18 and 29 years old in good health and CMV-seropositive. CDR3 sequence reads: CASSLVTPTGTGFLF. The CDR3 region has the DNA TGTGCCAGCAGTTTAGTCACCCCTACCGGGACAGGGTTTTTGTTC.